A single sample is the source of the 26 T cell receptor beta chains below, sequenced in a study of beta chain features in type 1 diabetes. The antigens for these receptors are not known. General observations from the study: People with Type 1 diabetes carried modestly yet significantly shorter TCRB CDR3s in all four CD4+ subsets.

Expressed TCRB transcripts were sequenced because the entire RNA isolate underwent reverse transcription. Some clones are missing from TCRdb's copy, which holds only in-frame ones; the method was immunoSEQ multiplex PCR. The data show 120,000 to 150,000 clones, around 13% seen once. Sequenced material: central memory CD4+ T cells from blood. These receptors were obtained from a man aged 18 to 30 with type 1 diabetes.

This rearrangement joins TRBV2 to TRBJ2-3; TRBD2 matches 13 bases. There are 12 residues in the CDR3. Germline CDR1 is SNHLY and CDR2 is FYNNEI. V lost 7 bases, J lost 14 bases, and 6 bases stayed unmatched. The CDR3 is CASTETSGGTYF. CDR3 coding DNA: TGTGCCAGCACTGAGACTAGCGGGGGGACGTATTTT.

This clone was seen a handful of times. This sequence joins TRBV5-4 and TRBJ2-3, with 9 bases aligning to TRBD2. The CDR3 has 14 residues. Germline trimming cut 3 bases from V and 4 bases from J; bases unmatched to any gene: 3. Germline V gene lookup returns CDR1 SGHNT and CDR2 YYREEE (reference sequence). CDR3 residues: CASSSGLAADTQYF. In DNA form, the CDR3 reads TGTGCCAGCAGCTCGGGACTAGCTGCAGATACGCAGTATTTT.

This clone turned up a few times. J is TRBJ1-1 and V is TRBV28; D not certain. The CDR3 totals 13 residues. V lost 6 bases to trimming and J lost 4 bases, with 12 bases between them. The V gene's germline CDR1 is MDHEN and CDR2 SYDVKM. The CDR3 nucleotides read TGTGCCAGCAGCCCAGTGGGGAGCACTGAAGCTTTCTTT. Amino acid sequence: CASSPVGSTEAFF.

The DNA for the CDR3 is TGTGCCTGGAGTGTAGTAGGCCAGAGAAATGAAAAACTGTTTTTT. Translation: CAWSVVGQRNEKLFF. The J gene is TRBJ1-4, the V gene TRBV30, with unresolved D. CDR1 GTSNPN and CDR2 SVGIG come from the germline V gene (reference sequence). V lost 0 bases and J lost 5, with 13 bases in between. There are 15 residues in the CDR3. Full variable domain (outside the CDR3, taken from reference TRBV30 and TRBJ1-4): SQTIHQWPATLVQPVGSPLSLECTVEGTSNPNLYWYRQAAGRGLQLLFYSVGIGQISSEVPQNLSASRPQDRQFILSSKKLLLSDSGFYLCAWSVVGQRNEKLFFGSGTQLSVL.

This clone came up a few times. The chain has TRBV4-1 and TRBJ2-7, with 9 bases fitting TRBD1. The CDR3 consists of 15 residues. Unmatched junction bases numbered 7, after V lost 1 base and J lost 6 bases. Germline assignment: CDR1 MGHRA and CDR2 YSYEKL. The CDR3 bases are TGCGCCAGCAGCCAAGTAGGCGGGACAGGGACCGAGCAGTACTTC. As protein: CASSQVGGTGTEQYF.

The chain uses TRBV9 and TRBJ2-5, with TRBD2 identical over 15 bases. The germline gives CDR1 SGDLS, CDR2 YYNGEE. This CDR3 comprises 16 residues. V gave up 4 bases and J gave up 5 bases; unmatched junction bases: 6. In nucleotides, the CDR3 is TGTGCCAGCAGCCCAACTGGGACTAGCGGGGGGGAGACCCAGTACTTC. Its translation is CASSPTGTSGGETQYF. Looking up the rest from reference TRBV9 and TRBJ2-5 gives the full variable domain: DSGVTQTPKHLITATGQRVTLRCSPRSGDLSVYWYQQSLDQGLQFLIQYYNGEERAKGNILERFSAQQFPDLHSELNLSSLELGDSALYFCASSPTGTSGGETQYFGPGTRLLVL.

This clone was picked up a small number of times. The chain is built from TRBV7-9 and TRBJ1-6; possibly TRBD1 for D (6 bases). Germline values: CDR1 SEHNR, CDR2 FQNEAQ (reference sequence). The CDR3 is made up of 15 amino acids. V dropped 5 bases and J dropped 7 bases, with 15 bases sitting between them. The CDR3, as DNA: TGTGCCAGCAGCCCTCCCCGGCAGGGGAATTCACCCCTCCACTTT. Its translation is CASSPPRQGNSPLHF.

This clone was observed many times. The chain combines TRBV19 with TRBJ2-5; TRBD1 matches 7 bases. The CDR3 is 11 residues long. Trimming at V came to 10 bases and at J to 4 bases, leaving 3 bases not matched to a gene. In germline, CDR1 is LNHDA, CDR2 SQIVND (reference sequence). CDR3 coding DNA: TGTGCCACCGGGGACAGAGAGACCCAGTACTTC. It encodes CATGDRETQYF.

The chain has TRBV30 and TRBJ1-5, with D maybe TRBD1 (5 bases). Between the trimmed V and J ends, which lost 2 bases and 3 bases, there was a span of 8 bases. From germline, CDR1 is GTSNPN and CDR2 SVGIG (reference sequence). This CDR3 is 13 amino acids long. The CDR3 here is CAWSLGDNQPQHF. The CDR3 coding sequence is TGTGCCTGGAGTTTAGGGGACAATCAGCCCCAGCATTTT.

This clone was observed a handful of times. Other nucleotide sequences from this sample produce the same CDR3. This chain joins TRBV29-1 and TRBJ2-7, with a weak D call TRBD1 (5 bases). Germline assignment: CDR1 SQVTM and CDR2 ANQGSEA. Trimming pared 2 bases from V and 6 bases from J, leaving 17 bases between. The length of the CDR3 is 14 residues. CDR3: CSVEQSVRQGEQYF. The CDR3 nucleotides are TGCAGCGTTGAACAGTCCGTGCGGCAGGGCGAGCAGTACTTC.

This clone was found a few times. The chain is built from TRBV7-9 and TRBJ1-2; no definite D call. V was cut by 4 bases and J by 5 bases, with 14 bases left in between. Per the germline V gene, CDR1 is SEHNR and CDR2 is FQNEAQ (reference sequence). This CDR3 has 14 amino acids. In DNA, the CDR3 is TGTGCCAGCAGCTCAGTTACCCCGTCGTATGGCTACACCTTC. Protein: CASSSVTPSYGYTF.

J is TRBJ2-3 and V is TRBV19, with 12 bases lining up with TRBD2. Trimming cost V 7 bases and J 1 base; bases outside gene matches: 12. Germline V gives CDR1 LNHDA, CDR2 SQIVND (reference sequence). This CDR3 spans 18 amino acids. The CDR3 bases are TGTGCCAGTACCCCGACCCCTTCTAGCGGGGGGGGCACAGATACGCAGTATTTT. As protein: CASTPTPSSGGGTDTQYF.

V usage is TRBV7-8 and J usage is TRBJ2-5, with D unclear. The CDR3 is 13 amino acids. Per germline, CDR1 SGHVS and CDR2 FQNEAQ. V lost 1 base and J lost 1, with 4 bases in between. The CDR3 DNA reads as TGTGCCAGCAGCTTAGGGCTCCAAGAGACCCAGTACTTC. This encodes CASSLGLQETQYF. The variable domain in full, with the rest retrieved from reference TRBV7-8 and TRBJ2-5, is GAGVSQSPRYKVAKRGQDVALRCDPISGHVSLFWYQQALGQGPEFLTYFQNEAQLDKSGLPSDRFFAERPEGSVSTLKIQRTQQEDSAVYLCASSLGLQETQYFGPGTRLLVL.

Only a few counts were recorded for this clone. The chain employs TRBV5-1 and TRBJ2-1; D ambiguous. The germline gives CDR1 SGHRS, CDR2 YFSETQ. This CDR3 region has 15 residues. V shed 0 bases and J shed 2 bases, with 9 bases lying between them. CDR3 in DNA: TGCGCCAGCAGCTTGGAACTCGGTGCCTACAATGAGCAGTTCTTC. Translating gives CASSLELGAYNEQFF.

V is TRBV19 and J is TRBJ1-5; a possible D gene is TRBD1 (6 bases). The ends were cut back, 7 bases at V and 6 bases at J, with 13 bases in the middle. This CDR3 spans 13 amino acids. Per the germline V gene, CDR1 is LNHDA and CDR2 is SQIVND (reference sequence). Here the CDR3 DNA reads TGTGCCAGTACCTTGACAGGTTTTCAGCCCCAGCATTTT. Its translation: CASTLTGFQPQHF.

CDR3 sequence: CALWVAEAFF. For the CDR3, the DNA is TGTGCCTTGTGGGTCGCTGAAGCTTTCTTT. The rearrangement uses TRBV30 and TRBJ1-1, with D hard to call. CDR1 and CDR2 from the germline V gene are GTSNPN and SVGIG (reference sequence). The CDR3 loop spans 10 amino acids. Trimming took off 7 bases at V and 6 bases at J, with 9 bases between the two ends.

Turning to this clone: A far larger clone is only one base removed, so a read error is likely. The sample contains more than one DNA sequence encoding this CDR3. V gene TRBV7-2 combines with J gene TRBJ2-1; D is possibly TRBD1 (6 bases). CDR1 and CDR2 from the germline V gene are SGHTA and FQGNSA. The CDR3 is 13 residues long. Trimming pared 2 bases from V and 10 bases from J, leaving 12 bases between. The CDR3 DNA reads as TGTGCCAGCAGCTTAACAGGGCAGGGGGAGCAGTTCTTC. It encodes CASSLTGQGEQFF.

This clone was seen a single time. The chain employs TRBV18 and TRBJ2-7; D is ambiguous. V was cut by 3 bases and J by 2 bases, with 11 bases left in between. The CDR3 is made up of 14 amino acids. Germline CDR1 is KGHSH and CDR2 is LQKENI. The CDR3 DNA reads TGTGCCAGCTCACCGGCCTCCAGTCCCTACGAGCAGTACTTC. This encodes CASSPASSPYEQYF.

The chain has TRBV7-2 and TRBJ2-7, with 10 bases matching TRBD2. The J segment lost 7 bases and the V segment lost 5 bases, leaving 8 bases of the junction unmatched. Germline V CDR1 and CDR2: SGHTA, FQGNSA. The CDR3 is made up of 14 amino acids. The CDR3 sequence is CASSLGGLAVEQYF. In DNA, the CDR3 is TGTGCCAGCAGCCTAGGAGGACTAGCGGTTGAGCAGTACTTC. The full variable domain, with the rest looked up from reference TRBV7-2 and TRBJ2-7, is GAGVSQSPSNKVTEKGKDVELRCDPISGHTALYWYRQSLGQGLEFLIYFQGNSAPDKSGLPSDRFSAERTGGSVSTLTIQRTQQEDSAVYLCASSLGGLAVEQYFGPGTRLTVT.

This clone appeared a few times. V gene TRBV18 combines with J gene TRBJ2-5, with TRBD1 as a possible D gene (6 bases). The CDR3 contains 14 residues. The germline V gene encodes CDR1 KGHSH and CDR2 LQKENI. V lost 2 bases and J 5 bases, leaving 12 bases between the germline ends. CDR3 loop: CASSPVGQSETQYF. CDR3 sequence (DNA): TGTGCCAGCTCACCAGTAGGACAGTCGGAGACCCAGTACTTC.

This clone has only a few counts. The CDR3 sequence is CASSPAARGATLELFF. CDR3 bases: TGTGCCAGCAGTCCCGCGGCCAGGGGGGCGACCTTAGAACTGTTTTTT. The V gene is TRBV7-8, the J gene TRBJ1-4; 7 nucleotides align to TRBD1. V was pared by 6 bases and J by 12 bases, with 19 bases of the junction left unmatched. In germline, CDR1 is SGHVS, CDR2 FQNEAQ. The CDR3 is 16 residues long.

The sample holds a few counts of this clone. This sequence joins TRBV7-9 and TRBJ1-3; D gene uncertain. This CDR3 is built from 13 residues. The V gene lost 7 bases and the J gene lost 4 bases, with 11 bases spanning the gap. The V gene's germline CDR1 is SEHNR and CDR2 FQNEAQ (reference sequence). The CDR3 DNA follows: TGTGCCAGCACCGGGGAAAGGGGAAACACCATATATTTT. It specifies CASTGERGNTIYF.

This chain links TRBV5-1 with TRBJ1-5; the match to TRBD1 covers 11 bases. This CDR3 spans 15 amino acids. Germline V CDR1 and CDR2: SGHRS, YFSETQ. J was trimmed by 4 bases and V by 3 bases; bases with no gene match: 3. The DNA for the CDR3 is TGCGCCAGCAGCTCCGGACAGGGGGCGAATCAGCCCCAGCATTTT. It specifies CASSSGQGANQPQHF.

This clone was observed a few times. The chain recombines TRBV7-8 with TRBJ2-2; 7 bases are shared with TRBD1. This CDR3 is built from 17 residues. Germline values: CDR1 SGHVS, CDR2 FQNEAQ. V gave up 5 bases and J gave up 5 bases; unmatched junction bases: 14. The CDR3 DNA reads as TGTGCCAGCAGCCTAGGACCTGAGACAGGGTTTACCGGGGAGCTGTTTTTT. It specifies CASSLGPETGFTGELFF.

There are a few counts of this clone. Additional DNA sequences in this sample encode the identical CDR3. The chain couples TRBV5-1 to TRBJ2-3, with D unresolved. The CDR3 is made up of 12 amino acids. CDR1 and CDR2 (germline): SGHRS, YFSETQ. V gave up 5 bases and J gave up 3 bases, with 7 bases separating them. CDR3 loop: CASSPDTDTQYF. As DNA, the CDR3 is TGCGCCAGCAGTCCCGATACAGATACGCAGTATTTT.

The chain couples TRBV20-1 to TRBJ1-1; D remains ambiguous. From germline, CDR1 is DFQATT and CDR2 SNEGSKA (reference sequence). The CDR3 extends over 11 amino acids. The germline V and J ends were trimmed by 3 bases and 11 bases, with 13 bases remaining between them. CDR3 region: CSASLTWDAFF. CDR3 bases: TGCAGTGCTAGCCTAACATGGGATGCTTTCTTT.